The 31 T cell receptor beta chains reported below all come from one sample, sequenced in a study of PD-L1 blockade in urothelial cancer. Here immunoSEQ multiplex PCR was the method, and the copy in TCRdb shows in-frame clones only, minus some. In the table there are 70,000 to 75,000 clones, approximately 87% of which are singletons. Time point noted: pretreatment peripheral blood. This specimen consisted of PBMCs, obtained around atezolizumab (anti-PD-L1) treatment. The receptors were sampled from a man between 65 and 79 years old with urothelial cancer.

This clone was counted between two and nine times. The J gene is TRBJ2-7, the V gene TRBV28; 7 nucleotides agree with TRBD1. CDR1 is MDHEN and CDR2 is SYDVKM in the germline V gene. The J segment lost 4 bases and the V segment lost 6 bases, leaving 15 bases of the junction unmatched. The CDR3 spans 16 residues. DNA of the CDR3: TGTGCCAGCAGGAGGAAACGGGACAGTGCTACTTACGAGCAGTACTTC. Residues: CASRRKRDSATYEQYF.

This chain uses TRBV25-1 with TRBJ2-7, with a weak D call TRBD2 (5 bases). Per germline, CDR1 MGHDK and CDR2 SYGVNS. The ends were cut back, 1 base at V and 5 bases at J, with 15 bases in the middle. The CDR3 contains 15 residues. CDR3 in amino acids: CASSESDWIPHEQYF. The DNA for the CDR3 is TGTGCCAGCAGTGAATCGGACTGGATCCCCCACGAGCAGTACTTC.

The rearrangement joins TRBV9 to TRBJ1-2, with 7 bases that match TRBD1. V trimming: 4 bases; J trimming: 2 bases; junction bases outside the gene matches: 5. This CDR3 spans 14 amino acids. Germline CDR1 is SGDLS and CDR2 is YYNGEE. In nucleotides, the CDR3 is TGTGCCAGCAGCCCACAGGACAGGAACTATGGCTACACCTTC. This encodes CASSPQDRNYGYTF. The full variable domain, its missing parts supplied by reference TRBV9 and TRBJ1-2, is DSGVTQTPKHLITATGQRVTLRCSPRSGDLSVYWYQQSLDQGLQFLIQYYNGEERAKGNILERFSAQQFPDLHSELNLSSLELGDSALYFCASSPQDRNYGYTFGSGTRLTVV.

The chain is built from TRBV5-8 and TRBJ1-2; no reliable D call. V was clipped by 7 bases and J by 8 bases, with 18 bases between them. Germline-derived CDR1 and CDR2 are SGHTS and YDEGEE. The CDR3 covers 13 residues. CDR3 residues: CASGRRRAGGYTF. CDR3 in DNA: TGTGCCAGCGGGCGTCGGCGCGCGGGCGGCTACACCTTC.

This chain uses TRBV7-3 with TRBJ2-6; 9 bases match TRBD2. CDR3 length equals 19 residues. Germline V gene lookup returns CDR1 SGHTA and CDR2 FQGTGA. Trimming removed 5 bases from V and 0 bases from J; junction bases left unmatched: 11. This CDR3 reads CASSPRGSGGYSGANVLTF. For the CDR3, the DNA is TGTGCCAGCAGCCCCCGGGGTAGCGGGGGATACTCTGGGGCCAACGTCCTGACTTTC.

The J gene is TRBJ2-5, the V gene TRBV5-4, with D maybe TRBD2 (5 bases). Germline CDR1 reads SGHNT; CDR2 reads YYREEE (reference sequence). V gave up 6 bases and J gave up 2 bases, with 11 bases separating them. The CDR3 covers 13 residues. In DNA form, the CDR3 reads TGTGCCAGCACTCGTACGGGGCAAGAGACCCAGTACTTC. As protein: CASTRTGQETQYF.

V is TRBV7-6 and J is TRBJ2-1; the match to TRBD2 covers 12 bases. The CDR3 is 16 residues long. CDR1 is SGHVS and CDR2 is FNYEAQ in the germline V gene. Germline trimming cut 1 base from V and 6 bases from J; bases unmatched to any gene: 4. The CDR3: CASSLGLAGVRNEQFF. The CDR3 region has the DNA TGTGCCAGCAGCTTAGGACTAGCGGGAGTCCGCAATGAGCAGTTCTTC.

The chain has TRBV19 and TRBJ2-7; D might be TRBD1 (5 bases). V lost 1 base and J 7 bases, leaving 5 bases between the germline ends. The germline V gene has CDR1 LNHDA and CDR2 SQIVND (reference sequence). The CDR3 consists of 11 residues. The DNA of the CDR3 is TGTGCCAGTAGTATAGCAGGGGAGCAGTACTTC. Translated, it gives CASSIAGEQYF.

In DNA, the CDR3 is TGTGCCAGTAGTATTCGGACAGGGGGCTACGAGCAGTACTTC. It specifies CASSIRTGGYEQYF. The genes are TRBV19 and TRBJ2-7, with TRBD1 identical over 10 bases. J gave up 3 bases and V 3 bases, and 2 bases lay outside the gene matches. Germline V gene data show CDR1 as LNHDA and CDR2 as SQIVND (reference sequence). CDR3 size: 14 residues.

The rearrangement links TRBV9 to TRBJ1-1; the D is unclear. Trimming took off 0 bases at V and 5 bases at J, with 11 bases between the two ends. Germline V lookup: CDR1 SGDLS, CDR2 YYNGEE. This CDR3 region has 14 residues. CDR3 DNA sequence: TGTGCCAGCAGCGTAGGTGGGCGGGAGACTGAAGCTTTCTTT. Translated: CASSVGGRETEAFF. Together with reference TRBV9 and TRBJ1-1, the CDR3 gives the full variable domain: DSGVTQTPKHLITATGQRVTLRCSPRSGDLSVYWYQQSLDQGLQFLIQYYNGEERAKGNILERFSAQQFPDLHSELNLSSLELGDSALYFCASSVGGRETEAFFGQGTRLTVV.

This clone was picked up one time. V gene TRBV14 combines with J gene TRBJ2-1; D is undetermined. CDR1 is SGHDN, CDR2 FVKESK, per germline. V lost 0 bases, J lost 0 bases, and 9 bases lay in between. This CDR3 has 16 residues. The CDR3 DNA is TGTGCCAGCAGCCAAGATACGCGAAGCTCCTACAATGAGCAGTTCTTC. Residues: CASSQDTRSSYNEQFF.

The gene calls are TRBV6-5 and TRBJ1-3; tentatively, D is TRBD1 (6 bases). Trimming removed 7 bases at V and 2 bases at J, with 15 bases between. Germline CDR1 reads MNHEY; CDR2 reads SVGAGI. CDR3 length equals 15 residues. For the CDR3, the DNA is TGTGCCAGCACCGAACAGGGTTGGGCTGGAAACACCATATATTTT. As protein: CASTEQGWAGNTIYF.

The V gene is TRBV7-9, the J gene TRBJ1-4, with D maybe TRBD1 (6 bases). This CDR3 contains 16 residues. V shed 5 bases and J shed 8 bases, with 21 bases lying between them. Germline CDR1 is SEHNR and CDR2 is FQNEAQ (reference sequence). CDR3 bases: TGTGCCAGCAGCCGGGCACCGGGGGGGCCTGGAGAAAAACTGTTTTTT. It translates to CASSRAPGGPGEKLFF.

The gene calls are TRBV11-1 and TRBJ2-2; D gene unclear. Germline V lookup: CDR1 SGHAT, CDR2 FQDESV (reference sequence). The V and J ends lost 3 bases and 4 bases respectively, with 12 bases between them. The CDR3 has 15 amino acids. This CDR3 is CASSFGLTGTGELFF. As DNA, the CDR3 is TGTGCCAGCAGCTTCGGGTTGACTGGCACCGGGGAGCTGTTTTTT.

CDR3 nucleotides: TGTGCCAGCAGTGAATGGGTGACAAATGAAAAACTGTTTTTT. Its protein is CASSEWVTNEKLFF. The rearrangement joins TRBV6-1 to TRBJ1-4, with D unclear. V was clipped by 2 bases and J by 5 bases, with 9 bases between them. Germline lookup yields CDR1 MNHNS and CDR2 SASEGT. The CDR3 is 14 residues long.

V and J are TRBV5-6 and TRBJ1-4; 9 bases align to TRBD1. Germline loops: CDR1 SGHDT, CDR2 YYEEEE. The CDR3 covers 15 residues. V lost 4 bases, J lost 6 bases, and 7 bases stayed unmatched. The CDR3 nucleotides read TGTGCCAGCAGCAGAGGGGACAGGGTTGATGAAAAACTGTTTTTT. Translated, it gives CASSRGDRVDEKLFF.

The genes are TRBV4-1 and TRBJ1-5, with D possibly matching TRBD1 (5 bases). Germline values: CDR1 MGHRA, CDR2 YSYEKL. Trimming left V 1 base short and J 1 base short, with 14 bases between. This CDR3 is built from 17 residues. CDR3 sequence: CASSQAGGSISNQPQHF. In DNA, the CDR3 is TGCGCCAGCAGCCAAGCCGGGGGTAGTATAAGCAATCAGCCCCAGCATTTT.

The rearrangement joins TRBV7-3 to TRBJ2-3, with a possible D match to TRBD2 (5 bases). Trimming left V 5 bases short and J 2 bases short, with 11 bases between. The CDR3 has 14 amino acids. CDR1 and CDR2 (germline): SGHTA, FQGTGA. The CDR3 loop is CASSTASHTDTQYF. As DNA, the CDR3 is TGTGCCAGCAGCACCGCTAGCCACACAGATACGCAGTATTTT.

The J gene is TRBJ2-7, the V gene TRBV29-1; 11 nucleotides line up with TRBD1. The ends lost 5 bases at V and 1 base at J; junction bases unmatched: 4. CDR1 is SQVTM and CDR2 is ANQGSEA in the germline V gene. The CDR3 is 14 residues long. DNA for the CDR3: TGCAGCGTTTCCGGGACAGGGGGTTCCTACGAGCAGTACTTC. It encodes CSVSGTGGSYEQYF.

The chain combines TRBV7-8 with TRBJ2-3; TRBD1 aligns across 9 bases. V shed 5 bases, J shed 2 bases, and the junction held 8 bases outside the gene matches. Germline lookup yields CDR1 SGHVS and CDR2 FQNEAQ. The CDR3 is made up of 16 amino acids. The CDR3 here is CASSALQGAFTDTQYF. The CDR3 DNA reads as TGTGCCAGCAGCGCCTTACAGGGGGCCTTCACAGATACGCAGTATTTT.

The V gene is TRBV6-5, the J gene TRBJ1-1, with 11 bases identical to TRBD1. The germline V gene encodes CDR1 MNHEY and CDR2 SVGAGI. J gave up 3 bases and V 0 bases, and 3 bases lay outside the gene matches. The CDR3 length is 16 residues. The CDR3 protein is CASSYSRDRGYTEAFF. In DNA form, the CDR3 reads TGTGCCAGCAGTTACTCGCGGGACAGGGGGTACACTGAAGCTTTCTTT.

The chain is built from TRBV29-1 and TRBJ1-1; D ambiguous. The CDR3 extends over 13 amino acids. Deletions cut 1 base from V and 3 bases from J, with 9 bases between. Germline values: CDR1 SQVTM, CDR2 ANQGSEA. The CDR3 coding sequence is TGCAGCGTTGAAGGGCGGCGCGACACTGAAGCTTTCTTT. As protein: CSVEGRRDTEAFF.

This clone showed up just a few times. The genes are TRBV11-2 and TRBJ2-1; D may be TRBD2 (5 bases). CDR3 length: 13 residues. The germline V gene encodes CDR1 SGHAT and CDR2 FQNNGV. V dropped 2 bases and J dropped 8 bases, with 10 bases sitting between them. CDR3 coding DNA: TGTGCCAGCAGCTTACCAGGACTCGATGAGCAGTTCTTC. Amino acid sequence: CASSLPGLDEQFF. The whole variable domain, filled in from reference TRBV11-2 and TRBJ2-1, reads EAGVAQSPRYKIIEKRQSVAFWCNPISGHATLYWYQQILGQGPKLLIQFQNNGVVDDSQLPKDRFSAERLKGVDSTLKIQPAKLEDSAVYLCASSLPGLDEQFFGPGTRLTVL.

The CDR3 DNA is TGTGCCAGCAGTTACCTGAGCGGTGCGAACACCGGGGAGCTGTTTTTT. Its protein product is CASSYLSGANTGELFF. This chain uses TRBV6-5 with TRBJ2-2; TRBD2 might be the D (5 bases). There are 16 residues in the CDR3. Per the germline V gene, CDR1 is MNHEY and CDR2 is SVGAGI. V gave up 2 bases and J gave up 0 bases, with 10 bases separating them.

The V gene is TRBV19, the J gene TRBJ2-2, with 11 bases matching TRBD2. CDR3 size: 18 residues. Germline-derived CDR1 and CDR2 are LNHDA and SQIVND (reference sequence). J lost 0 bases, V lost 5 bases, and 8 bases had no gene match. The CDR3 region has the DNA TGTGCCAGTAGTCTCCCGACTAGCGGGATGTCGAACACCGGGGAGCTGTTTTTT. It codes for CASSLPTSGMSNTGELFF.

The rearrangement joins TRBV5-4 to TRBJ2-7; 7 nucleotides agree with TRBD2. From germline, CDR1 is SGHNT and CDR2 YYREEE (reference sequence). CDR3 length: 13 residues. V lost 4 bases, J lost 5 bases, and 6 bases stayed unmatched. The CDR3 DNA sequence: TGTGCCAGCAGCCACAGCGGGGACGACGAGCAGTACTTC. Translated, it gives CASSHSGDDEQYF.

This clone has only one observation. The chain links TRBV5-4 to TRBJ2-1; 11 nucleotides align to TRBD2. CDR3 length: 16 residues. Germline assignment: CDR1 SGHNT and CDR2 YYREEE (reference sequence). Trimming at V came to 4 bases and at J to 7 bases, leaving 10 bases not matched to a gene. The CDR3 spells CASSRVAGGPGNEQFF. In nucleotides, the CDR3 is TGTGCCAGCAGCCGAGTAGCGGGAGGGCCTGGGAATGAGCAGTTCTTC.

The chain is built from TRBV10-3 and TRBJ2-1, with D possibly matching TRBD1 (5 bases). This CDR3 has 14 residues. From germline, CDR1 is ENHRY and CDR2 SYGVKD. V lost 10 bases to trimming and J lost 0 bases, with 13 bases between them. CDR3 amino acids: CATTDSSSYNEQFF. CDR3 in DNA: TGTGCCACCACTGACAGTTCCTCCTACAATGAGCAGTTCTTC.

This chain uses TRBV4-2 with TRBJ2-1; 12 bases are shared with TRBD2. After removal of 0 bases from V and 0 bases from J, the junction contained 12 bases not matched to a gene. The CDR3 contains 21 residues. The germline V gene has CDR1 LGHNA and CDR2 YNFKEQ. CDR3 DNA: TGTGCCAGCAGCCAAGAACGGGTGGCTAGCGGGAGGGCCGACTCCTACAATGAGCAGTTCTTC. Its protein is CASSQERVASGRADSYNEQFF.

The chain combines TRBV5-4 with TRBJ2-2; the match to TRBD2 covers 8 bases. The CDR3 has 15 amino acids. Germline V lookup: CDR1 SGHNT, CDR2 YYREEE (reference sequence). V lost 4 bases, J lost 3 bases, and 5 bases stayed unmatched. The CDR3 loop reads CASSDKRGYTGELFF. In DNA, the CDR3 is TGTGCCAGCAGCGATAAGCGGGGGTACACCGGGGAGCTGTTTTTT.

The V and J genes are TRBV6-5 and TRBJ2-2, with D perhaps matching TRBD2 (5 bases). The CDR3 extends over 15 amino acids. Germline assignment: CDR1 MNHEY and CDR2 SVGAGI. Trimming stripped 6 bases from V and 1 base from J, with 12 bases between. The CDR3 sequence: CASSRGWGNTGELFF. Here the CDR3 DNA reads TGTGCCAGCAGCCGGGGATGGGGGAACACCGGGGAGCTGTTTTTT.